Sequencing of this T cell receptor (beta chain) was carried out in a study of CXCR3-negative and CXCR3-positive naive CD8 T cells. The wider study: Sequencing yielded some 150 million TRB reads, roughly 1.5 +/- 0.3 million per library.

This CDR3 has 11 residues. Germline-derived CDR1 and CDR2 are SQVTM and ANQGSEA. It was by 5' RACE with UMI labels that the TRB cDNA libraries were prepared. TCRdb reprocessed the 5' RACE reads and stores each CDR3 protein as one record, lacking DNA. The listing records about 40,000 distinct CDR3 sequences. The source of this sequence is a human donor in good health. Some clones in this sample may be carry-over from other donors' samples. Sequenced: memory CD8+ T cells from blood. The chain recombines TRBV29-1 with TRBJ2-7. This CDR3 reads CSVQGDYEQYF.